The clone carrying this T cell receptor (beta chain) was recorded a few times. Constant-segment primers served in 5'RACE that generated TCR alpha and TCR beta cDNA libraries bearing sample barcodes and UMIs. TCRdb independently ran MiXCR on the 5' RACE reads; one entry per CDR3 protein. Of about 90,000 distinct CDR3 sequences listed, less than 15% are singletons. This entry belongs to a study of T-cell memory formation after mild COVID-19. The sequencing input was PBMCs or a T cell subset sorted from them (not recorded which). This TCR was recovered from a man younger than 30 who had mild COVID-19 (a few samples of this study predate the infection). Cell type and time point are not known.

Here the CDR3 DNA reads TGTGCCAGCAGTTACTCCGCGAGCTCTGGAAACACCATATATTTT. It yields the protein CASSYSASSGNTIYF. The V gene is TRBV6-5, the J gene TRBJ1-3; D is uncertain. This CDR3 has 15 amino acids. Looked up from germline, CDR1 is MNHEY and CDR2 is SVGAGI. V lost 0 bases and J lost 0, with 6 bases in between.